These 24 T cell receptor beta chains came from one sample sequenced in a study of blood T cells in healthy people across ages (dated by TCRdb to between 2015 and 2016). The library relied on 5' RACE. Sequenced using an Illumina HiSeq 2500. A second PCR of about 7 to 12 cycles was performed with a sample-barcoded 5' primer and a J-beta primer mix. Starting from the raw public reads, TCRdb applied fastp trimming at Q25, assembled clones with MiXCR and retained in-frame beta chains. Duplicate CDR3 protein sequences are folded into a single record with the most common DNA and genes. This sample holds hundreds of thousands of distinct CDR3 sequences; roughly 34% were observed only once. The ten largest clones take up 10% to 15% of the sample. Sequenced material: blood. Receptors originate from a man aged 18-30 years in good health.

This sequence joins TRBV27 and TRBJ2-3; D not resolved. In germline, CDR1 is MNHEY, CDR2 SMNVEV (reference sequence). V lost 10 bases and J lost 0, with 14 bases in between. The CDR3 runs to 14 residues. CDR3 residues: CATSTYPSTDTQYF. The CDR3 DNA sequence: TGTGCCACCTCGACATACCCTAGCACAGATACGCAGTATTTT.

This clonotype was counted only a few times. The V gene is TRBV20-1, the J gene TRBJ1-2; 9 positions match TRBD1. The V gene's germline CDR1 is DFQATT and CDR2 SNEGSKA (reference sequence). V lost 6 bases to trimming and J lost 7 bases; unmatched junction nucleotides: 6. CDR3 length equals 12 residues. The DNA of the CDR3 is TGCAGTGCCATAGGACAGGGGACTGGCTACACCTTC. It translates to CSAIGQGTGYTF.

V is TRBV28 and J is TRBJ2-1; TRBD2 agrees at 12 bases. This CDR3 has 15 amino acids. J lost 9 bases, V lost 7 bases, and 10 bases had no gene match. Germline V gene sequence: CDR1 MDHEN, CDR2 SYDVKM. The DNA for the CDR3 is TGTGCCAGCACCCTGACTAGCGGGGGCACGGGTGAGCAGTTCTTC. Translation: CASTLTSGGTGEQFF. Filled out from reference TRBV28 and TRBJ2-1, the complete variable domain reads DVKVTQSSRYLVKRTGEKVFLECVQDMDHENMFWYRQDPGLGLRLIYFSYDVKMKEKGDIPEGYSVSREKKERFSLILESASTNQTSMYLCASTLTSGGTGEQFFGPGTRLTVL.

The table lists this clonotype with many counts. This chain uses TRBV7-2 with TRBJ1-2, with D unclear. This CDR3 is 15 amino acids long. The ends were cut back, 2 bases at V and 2 bases at J, with 12 bases in the middle. CDR1 and CDR2 from the germline V gene are SGHTA and FQGNSA. The chain's CDR3 is CASSLFLGSNYGYTF. The CDR3 DNA is TGTGCCAGCAGCTTATTCCTTGGTTCCAACTATGGCTACACCTTC.

This sequence joins TRBV6-5 and TRBJ1-1, with TRBD1 as a possible D gene (5 bases). Trimming shortened V by 5 bases and J by 3 bases, and 16 bases separated the two germline ends. Germline CDR1 and CDR2: MNHEY and SVGAGI. CDR3 length: 15 residues. This CDR3 reads CASSALGGSYTEAFF. The CDR3 nucleotides are TGTGCCAGCAGTGCCCTCGGGGGATCTTACACTGAAGCTTTCTTT.

The chain links TRBV6-2 or TRBV6-3 to TRBJ2-6, with D uncertain. Trimming stripped 7 bases from V and 3 bases from J, with 13 bases between. The germline gives CDR1 MNHEY, CDR2 SVGEGT. CDR3 size: 15 residues. This CDR3 reads CASKRSLVGANVLTF. Here the CDR3 DNA reads TGTGCCAGCAAAAGGTCTCTCGTTGGGGCCAACGTCCTGACTTTC.

This clonotype occurred many times. J is TRBJ2-3 and V is TRBV10-3; no clear D. V was trimmed by 6 bases and J by 4 bases, leaving 11 bases between them. CDR1 and CDR2 from the germline V gene are ENHRY and SYGVKD. The CDR3 is made up of 13 amino acids. CDR3 sequence: CAISPHEADTQYF. CDR3 DNA: TGTGCCATCAGCCCCCACGAGGCAGATACGCAGTATTTT.

The DNA of the CDR3 is TGTGCCAGCAAGTTTGGGAGGAAGGGCACAGATACGCAGTATTTT. It codes for CASKFGRKGTDTQYF. This chain links TRBV6-2 or TRBV6-3 with TRBJ2-3; a weak D match, TRBD2 (6 bases). V lost 7 bases and J lost 1, with 15 bases in between. CDR3 length: 15 residues. Per the germline V gene, CDR1 is MNHEY and CDR2 is SVGEGT.

This clonotype has only a few counts. The chain is built from TRBV10-3 and TRBJ1-4; a possible D gene is TRBD1 (5 bases). V lost 4 bases and J 5 bases, leaving 11 bases between the germline ends. This CDR3 has 14 residues. Germline V gene sequence: CDR1 ENHRY, CDR2 SYGVKD. The CDR3 DNA is TGTGCCATCAGTGCGACAGACCAAAATGAAAAACTGTTTTTT. Its protein product is CAISATDQNEKLFF.

This clonotype was seen a few times. CDR3 in amino acids: CASSQDRDRLRETQYF. CDR3 bases: TGTGCCAGCAGCCAAGATCGGGACAGGCTCCGGGAGACCCAGTACTTC. The J gene is TRBJ2-5, the V gene TRBV3-1; 8 bases match TRBD1. CDR1 is LGHDT, CDR2 YNNKEL, per germline (reference sequence). This CDR3 spans 16 amino acids. V lost 0 bases to trimming and J lost 5 bases; unmatched junction nucleotides: 8.

This clonotype was seen a handful of times. At one end, the junction sequence differs from germline, possibly due to a read error. The rearrangement joins TRBV7-7 to TRBJ2-7; 8 positions agree with TRBD1. Germline CDR1 and CDR2: SSHAT and FNYEAQ (reference sequence). CDR3 length: 13 amino acids. CDR3 nucleotides: TGTGCTAGCAGCGTAGACAGGGGCCACGAGCAGTACTTC. Protein product: CASSVDRGHEQYF.

The chain has TRBV20-1 and TRBJ2-7; 12 bases line up with TRBD2. The J call may be wrong; the DNA end is better matched by TRBJ2-5. The CDR3 covers 15 residues. Germline values: CDR1 DFQATT, CDR2 SNEGSKA (reference sequence). The CDR3 nucleotides are TGCAGTGCTAGGGGAGGACTAGCGGGGATAGAGACCCAGTACTTC. It yields the protein CSARGGLAGIETQYF.

A remark on this clonotype: An end of the junction differs from the germline gene, which may be a read error. The rearrangement links TRBV5-5 to TRBJ1-2; D is uncertain. Germline values: CDR1 SGHKS, CDR2 YYEKEE (reference sequence). This CDR3 has 16 amino acids. CDR3 coding DNA: TGTGCCAGCGGCTTGGTTGGTGACACCTGGGAAGCTGGCTACACCTTC. It translates to CASGLVGDTWEAGYTF.

This chain connects TRBV7-9 to TRBJ2-5; tentatively, D is TRBD1 (6 bases). The CDR3 covers 14 residues. The V end was cut by 6 bases, the J end by 2 bases, with 13 bases between. Per germline, CDR1 SEHNR and CDR2 FQNEAQ (reference sequence). As DNA, the CDR3 is TGTGCCAGCAGTTACACGGACAGTCAAGAGACCCAGTACTTC. Protein: CASSYTDSQETQYF.

This clonotype was seen more than once but under ten times. V is TRBV29-1 and J is TRBJ2-2; 10 nucleotides align to TRBD1. The germline V gene has CDR1 SQVTM and CDR2 ANQGSEA. This CDR3 has 13 amino acids. Trimming at V came to 6 bases and at J to 6 bases, leaving 4 bases not matched to a gene. The CDR3 sequence is CSVDRGRPGELFF. The CDR3 DNA follows: TGCAGCGTCGACAGGGGGCGGCCCGGGGAGCTGTTTTTT.

This clonotype has just a few counts. The V and J genes are TRBV12-3 or TRBV12-4 and TRBJ2-3; 9 bases are a match to TRBD1. The CDR3 totals 15 residues. With 2 bases clipped from V and 4 bases from J, the junction kept 4 bases outside the gene matches. The CDR3 is CASSLRGTGPDTQYF. The CDR3 DNA sequence: TGTGCCAGCAGTTTAAGGGGGACAGGGCCAGATACGCAGTATTTT.

This clonotype was seen repeatedly, ten times or more. J is TRBJ1-6 and V is TRBV4-3, with TRBD1 matching over 11 bases. The CDR3 is 15 residues long. Unmatched junction bases numbered 6, after V lost 6 bases and J lost 8 bases. Germline V CDR1 and CDR2: LGHNA, YSLEER. CDR3 nucleotide sequence: TGCGCCAGCAGTCCCGGGACAGGGGGGGATTCACCCCTCCACTTT. Its translation is CASSPGTGGDSPLHF.

J is TRBJ2-2 and V is TRBV7-6; the D gene is possibly TRBD2 (5 bases). The CDR3 loop spans 14 amino acids. V was shortened by 1 base and J by 8 bases, with 11 bases between the two germline ends. Germline V gene sequence: CDR1 SGHVS, CDR2 FNYEAQ. CDR3 coding DNA: TGTGCCAGCAGCTTAGAGGCGGGCCGGGGGGAGCTGTTTTTT. Its protein is CASSLEAGRGELFF.

In the case of this clonotype: Germline and junction disagree at one end, which may indicate a read error. Here the CDR3 reads CSVVQGASSGNTTYF. In DNA, the CDR3 is TGCAGCGTGGTACAGGGGGCAAGCTCTGGAAACACCACATATTTT. This chain connects TRBV29-1 to TRBJ1-3, with 9 bases fitting TRBD1. Germline CDR1 reads SQVTM; CDR2 reads ANQGSEA. This CDR3 spans 15 amino acids. Full variable domain (outside the CDR3, taken from reference TRBV29-1 and TRBJ1-3): SAVISQKPSRDICQRGTSLTIQCQVDSQVTMMFWYRQQPGQSLTLIATANQGSEATYESGFVIDKFPISRPNLTFSTLTVSNMSPEDSSIYLCSVVQGASSGNTTYFGEGSWLTVV.

This clonotype was counted between two and nine times. The chain employs TRBV6-4 and TRBJ2-2, with D unclear. V gave up 4 bases and J gave up 4 bases, with 16 bases separating them. The CDR3 runs to 16 residues. Per the germline V gene, CDR1 is MRHNA and CDR2 is SNTAGT. CDR3 region: CASSVAPGLSTGELFF. Here the CDR3 DNA reads TGTGCCAGCAGTGTGGCGCCGGGTCTCTCCACCGGGGAGCTGTTTTTT.

This clonotype was seen a handful of times. V and J are TRBV9 and TRBJ2-5; no reliable D call. Trimming shortened V by 4 bases and J by 5 bases, and 12 bases separated the two germline ends. Germline loops: CDR1 SGDLS, CDR2 YYNGEE. This CDR3 contains 13 residues. Written as DNA, the CDR3 is TGTGCCAGCAGCTTTCGAGAGGCGGAGACCCAGTACTTC. It yields the protein CASSFREAETQYF. The full variable domain, its missing parts supplied by reference TRBV9 and TRBJ2-5, is DSGVTQTPKHLITATGQRVTLRCSPRSGDLSVYWYQQSLDQGLQFLIQYYNGEERAKGNILERFSAQQFPDLHSELNLSSLELGDSALYFCASSFREAETQYFGPGTRLLVL.

The chain combines TRBV20-1 with TRBJ2-5, with 8 bases lining up with TRBD1. The CDR3 covers 15 residues. After removal of 2 bases from V and 2 bases from J, the junction contained 7 bases not matched to a gene. CDR1 and CDR2 (germline): DFQATT, SNEGSKA (reference sequence). The CDR3 sequence is CSARRGRGLQETQYF. As DNA, the CDR3 is TGCAGTGCTAGAAGGGGCAGGGGGCTTCAAGAGACCCAGTACTTC.

The chain employs TRBV12-3 or TRBV12-4 and TRBJ2-7, with TRBD2 as a possible D gene (6 bases). The CDR3 contains 15 residues. V lost 1 base to trimming and J lost 4 bases, with 14 bases between them. The CDR3 protein is CASSLEGAGRYEQYF. CDR3 coding DNA: TGTGCCAGCAGTTTAGAAGGAGCGGGTCGGTACGAGCAGTACTTC.

This rearrangement joins TRBV12-5 to TRBJ2-7; no reliable D call. The CDR3 is 13 residues long. The germline CDR1 and CDR2 sequences are LGHNT and FRNRAP. Between the trimmed V and J ends, which lost 4 bases and 1 base, there was a span of 8 bases. CDR3 coding DNA: TGTGCTAGTGGTTCCATGGTTTCCTACGAGCAGTACTTC. Translation gives CASGSMVSYEQYF. The full variable domain, completed using reference TRBV12-5 and TRBJ2-7, is DARVTQTPRHKVTEMGQEVTMRCQPILGHNTVFWYRQTMMQGLELLAYFRNRAPLDDSGMPKDRFSAEMPDATLATLKIQPSEPRDSAVYFCASGSMVSYEQYFGPGTRLTVT.